Each of the 10 T cell receptor beta chains below was sequenced from the same sample in a study of cytomegalovirus exposure and HLA in healthy donors. The assay was immunoSEQ multiplex PCR, and TCRdb's table has in-frame clones only and misses some. The top ten clones hold approximately 2.4% of a sample with about 180,000 clones, about 89% of them seen once. The specimen was PBMCs. These receptor sequences come from a man aged 18 to 29 in good health and CMV-seropositive.

The V and J genes are TRBV19 and TRBJ1-5, with 9 bases lining up with TRBD1. V lost 6 bases and J lost 2; bases outside the gene matches: 5. CDR1 is LNHDA and CDR2 is SQIVND in the germline V gene (reference sequence). The CDR3 length is 15 residues. The chain's CDR3 is CASRATGGGNQPQHF. The CDR3 DNA reads TGTGCCAGTAGAGCCACAGGGGGCGGCAATCAGCCCCAGCATTTT.

The rearrangement joins TRBV7-2 to TRBJ2-7; 7 positions match TRBD2. The CDR3 has 15 amino acids. The germline V gene has CDR1 SGHTA and CDR2 FQGNSA. Trimming removed 5 bases from V and 3 bases from J; junction bases left unmatched: 10. The DNA for the CDR3 is TGTGCCAGCAGCCGCGAGCGGGGCGGATTCTACGAGCAGTACTTC. Encoded protein: CASSRERGGFYEQYF.

The rearrangement uses TRBV2 and TRBJ2-2, with a tentative D call TRBD1 (5 bases). The CDR3 runs 14 residues. Deletions cut 4 bases from V and 4 bases from J, with 10 bases between. Germline loops: CDR1 SNHLY, CDR2 FYNNEI. CDR3 nucleotides: TGTGCCAGCAGTGTTCTGGGGCTCACCGGGGAGCTGTTTTTT. Translated: CASSVLGLTGELFF.

This chain connects TRBV2 to TRBJ1-4; tentative D call: TRBD1 (5 bases). The CDR3 is 11 residues long. Deletions cut 2 bases from V and 15 bases from J, with 10 bases between. Germline V gene lookup returns CDR1 SNHLY and CDR2 FYNNEI. The chain's CDR3 is CASSELGEVFF. The CDR3 bases are TGTGCCAGCAGTGAATTAGGGGAGGTGTTTTTT.

The V and J genes are TRBV4-3 and TRBJ2-2; a weak D match, TRBD2 (5 bases). Germline-derived CDR1 and CDR2 are LGHNA and YSLEER. V was trimmed by 7 bases and J by 4 bases, leaving 19 bases between them. This CDR3 contains 16 residues. The CDR3 DNA reads as TGCGCCAGCACCAATAACCCCTCCCGGGGCACCGGGGAGCTGTTTTTT. It specifies CASTNNPSRGTGELFF.

The chain has TRBV28 and TRBJ2-3; 7 nucleotides line up with TRBD2. Germline CDR1 and CDR2: MDHEN and SYDVKM. The CDR3 extends over 15 amino acids. The V segment lost 3 bases and the J segment 3 bases; nucleotides outside the gene matches: 6. The CDR3 here is CASSLVRGTTDTQYF. The CDR3, as DNA: TGTGCCAGCAGTTTGGTGCGGGGGACGACAGATACGCAGTATTTT.

Here the CDR3 DNA reads TGTGCCAGCAGCCCAACTGGGACAGGTCTGAAAAGAAACACCATATATTTT. This codes for CASSPTGTGLKRNTIYF. The J gene is TRBJ1-3, the V gene TRBV7-2; TRBD1 matches at 8 bases. The CDR3 is 17 amino acids. Germline loops: CDR1 SGHTA, CDR2 FQGNSA. Trimming removed 5 bases from V and 5 bases from J; junction bases left unmatched: 14.

In nucleotides, the CDR3 is TGTGCCAGCAGCCAAGTGACAGGGGGTGGGGGAAGGACTGAAGCTTTCTTT. Amino acid sequence: CASSQVTGGGGRTEAFF. The rearrangement joins TRBV14 to TRBJ1-1, with 9 bases matching TRBD1. CDR1 and CDR2 from the germline V gene are SGHDN and FVKESK. The CDR3 covers 17 residues. V dropped 1 base and J dropped 5; count of bases not matched to a gene: 11.

J is TRBJ2-1 and V is TRBV15, with 7 bases matching TRBD2. The CDR3 has 16 amino acids. Germline values: CDR1 LNHNV, CDR2 YYDKDF (reference sequence). J lost 3 bases, V lost 3 bases, and 8 bases had no gene match. In DNA form, the CDR3 reads TGTGCCACCAGCAGGGGGTGGGGGAGGGACTACAATGAGCAGTTCTTC. It yields the protein CATSRGWGRDYNEQFF.

The genes are TRBV7-9 and TRBJ1-1, with TRBD1 identical over 7 bases. This CDR3 has 16 residues. Per germline, CDR1 SEHNR and CDR2 FQNEAQ (reference sequence). The ends lost 10 bases at V and 10 bases at J; junction bases unmatched: 24. The CDR3: CAIVRAGTARSWGAFF. The CDR3 DNA sequence: TGTGCCATCGTCCGGGCCGGGACAGCTAGGTCTTGGGGAGCTTTCTTT.